The subject of this entry is one T cell receptor (beta chain). Being one base from a much bigger clone, this may be a read error. The CDR3 consists of 15 residues. CDR1 is SGHVS, CDR2 FNYEAQ, per germline. Each CDR3 protein gets one entry after TCRdb re-called the 5' RACE reads with MiXCR. This table has around 70,000 distinct CDR3 sequences, around 12% appearing once. This sample stems from a study of early T cells in non-severe SARS-CoV-2 infection. V usage is TRBV7-6 and J usage is TRBJ2-1; D is undetermined. Sequenced sample: whole blood. This receptor was taken from an adult who was a healthcare worker with PCR-confirmed SARS-CoV-2 infection or an uninfected control (not recorded which). The CDR3 spells CPSSLVTDSYNEQFF. In DNA, the CDR3 is TGTCCCAGCAGCTTAGTTACGGACTCCTACAATGAGCAGTTCTTC.